This T cell receptor (beta chain) was captured in a study of blood T cells in healthy people across ages. A second about 6 to 11 cycle PCR used barcoded and J-beta primers. Every cDNA molecule bore a tag from a template-switch adaptor containing 12 random nucleotides. TCRdb called the 5' RACE reads again in MiXCR, with one record for every CDR3 protein. Of about 620,000 distinct CDR3 sequences listed, about 50% were seen once; the top ten hold 13%. CDR3 length: 14 residues. Germline V gene lookup returns CDR1 SGHRS and CDR2 YFSETQ. Trimming cost V 4 bases and J 1 base, with 10 bases left between them. Remarks on this clonotype: Its target is unknown. A much larger clone lies one base from this, so it may be a read error.

General observations from the study: Strong correlation existed between TCR beta diversity and naive T cell percentage. The study regarded diversity estimates from one million T cells as underestimates. Observed TCR beta diversity per million T cells went down as age went up. This fall followed a roughly linear course with age.

The V and J genes are TRBV5-1 and TRBJ2-3; perhaps TRBD1 as D (6 bases). The sequenced material came from blood. This TCR came from a woman of 80 years or more in good health. Here the CDR3 reads CASSAGDGTDTQYF. The CDR3, as DNA: TGCGCCAGCAGCGCAGGGGACGGCACAGATACGCAGTATTTT.